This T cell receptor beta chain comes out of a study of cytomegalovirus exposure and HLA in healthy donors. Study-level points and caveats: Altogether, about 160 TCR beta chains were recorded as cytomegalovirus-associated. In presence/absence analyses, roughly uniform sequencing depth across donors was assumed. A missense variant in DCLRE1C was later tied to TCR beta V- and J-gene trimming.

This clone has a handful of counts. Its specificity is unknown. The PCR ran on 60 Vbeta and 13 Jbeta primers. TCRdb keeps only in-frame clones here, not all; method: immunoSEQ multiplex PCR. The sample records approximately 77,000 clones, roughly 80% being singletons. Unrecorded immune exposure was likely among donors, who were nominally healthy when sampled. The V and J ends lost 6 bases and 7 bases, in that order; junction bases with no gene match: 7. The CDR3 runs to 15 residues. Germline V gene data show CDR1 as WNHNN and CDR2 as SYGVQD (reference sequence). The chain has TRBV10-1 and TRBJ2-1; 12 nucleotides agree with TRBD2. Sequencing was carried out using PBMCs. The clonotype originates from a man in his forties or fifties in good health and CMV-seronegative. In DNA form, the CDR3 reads TGCGCCAGCAGCCCCGGACTAGCGGGAAGGAATGAGCAGTTCTTC. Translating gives CASSPGLAGRNEQFF.